This T cell receptor (beta chain) was obtained from a study of blood T cells in healthy people across ages. The germline V gene has CDR1 SEHNR and CDR2 FQNEAQ (reference sequence). This CDR3 contains 15 residues. A second PCR of roughly 6 to 12 cycles used a sample-barcoded 5' primer and a J-beta primer mix. Using its own MiXCR run on the 5' RACE reads, TCRdb lists one record per CDR3 protein. Found here are roughly 560,000 distinct CDR3 sequences, about 25% of them singletons; the top ten hold 8.7%. A word on this clonotype: Sequence at one end of the junction differs from germline and may be a read error.

These sequences were also reported in another study, on T cells of mothers and their children.

The chain joins TRBV7-9 to TRBJ2-3, with D unclear. The TCR sequence derives from a boy between 10 and 17 years old in good health. Material for sequencing was blood. CDR3 nucleotides: TGCGCCAGCAGCCAAGATCTAAGTAGCTCGGATACGCAGTATTTT. Its translation: CASSQDLSSSDTQYF.